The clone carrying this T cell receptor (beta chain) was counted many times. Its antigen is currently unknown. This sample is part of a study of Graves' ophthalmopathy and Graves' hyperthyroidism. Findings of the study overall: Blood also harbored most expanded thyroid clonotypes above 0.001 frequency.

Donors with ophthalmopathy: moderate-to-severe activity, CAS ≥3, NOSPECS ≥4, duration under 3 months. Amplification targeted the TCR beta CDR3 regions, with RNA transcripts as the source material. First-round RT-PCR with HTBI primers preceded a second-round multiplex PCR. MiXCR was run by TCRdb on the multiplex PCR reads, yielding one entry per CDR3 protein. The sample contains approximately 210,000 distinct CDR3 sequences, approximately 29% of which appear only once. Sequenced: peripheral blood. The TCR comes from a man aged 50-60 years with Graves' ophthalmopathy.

This chain's CDR3 is CATSRGGLNTEAFF. CDR3 in DNA: TGTGCCACCAGCAGAGGGGGGCTGAACACTGAAGCTTTCTTT. J is TRBJ1-1 and V is TRBV15, with D possibly TRBD1 on 6 matching bases. The CDR3 covers 14 residues. Germline assignment: CDR1 LNHNV and CDR2 YYDKDF (reference sequence). V dropped 1 base and J dropped 0 bases, with 6 bases sitting between them.